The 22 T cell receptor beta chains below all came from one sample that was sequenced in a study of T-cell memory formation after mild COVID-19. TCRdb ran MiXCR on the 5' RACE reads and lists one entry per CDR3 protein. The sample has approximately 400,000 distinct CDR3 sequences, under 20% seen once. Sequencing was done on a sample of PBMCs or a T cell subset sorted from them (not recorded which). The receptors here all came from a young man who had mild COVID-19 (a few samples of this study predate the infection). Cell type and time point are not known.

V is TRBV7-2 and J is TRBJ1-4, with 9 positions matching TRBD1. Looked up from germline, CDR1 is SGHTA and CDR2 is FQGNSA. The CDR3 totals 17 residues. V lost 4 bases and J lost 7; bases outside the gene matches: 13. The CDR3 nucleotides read TGTGCCAGCAGCTCGTCCCGGGACAGGGTATGGGGTGAAAAACTGTTTTTT. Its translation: CASSSSRDRVWGEKLFF.

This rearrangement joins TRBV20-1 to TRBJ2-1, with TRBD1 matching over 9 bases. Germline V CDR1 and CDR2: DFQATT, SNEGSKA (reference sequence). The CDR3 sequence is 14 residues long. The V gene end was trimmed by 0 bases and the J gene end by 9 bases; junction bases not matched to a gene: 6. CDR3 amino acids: CSAREGTGYGEQFF. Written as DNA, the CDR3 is TGCAGTGCTAGAGAGGGGACAGGGTACGGTGAGCAGTTCTTC.

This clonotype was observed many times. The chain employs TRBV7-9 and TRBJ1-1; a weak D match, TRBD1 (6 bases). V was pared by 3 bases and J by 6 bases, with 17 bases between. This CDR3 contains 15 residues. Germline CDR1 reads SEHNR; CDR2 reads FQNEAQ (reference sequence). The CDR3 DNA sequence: TGTGCCAGCAGCTTTAGGGGGTCGGAGGAGGCTGAAGCTTTCTTT. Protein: CASSFRGSEEAEAFF.

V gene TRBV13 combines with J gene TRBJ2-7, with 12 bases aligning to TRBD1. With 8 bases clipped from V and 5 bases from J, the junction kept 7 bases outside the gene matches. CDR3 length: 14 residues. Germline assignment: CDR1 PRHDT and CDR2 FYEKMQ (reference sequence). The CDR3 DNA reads TGTGCCAGCGCCCCCGGGACAGGGGGCAACGAGCAGTACTTC. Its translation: CASAPGTGGNEQYF.

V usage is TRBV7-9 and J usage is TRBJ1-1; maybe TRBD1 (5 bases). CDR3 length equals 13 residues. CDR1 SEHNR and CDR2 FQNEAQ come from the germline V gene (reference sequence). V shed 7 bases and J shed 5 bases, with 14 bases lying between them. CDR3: CASTPSGRTEAFF. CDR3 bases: TGTGCCAGCACCCCTTCGGGGCGGACTGAAGCTTTCTTT. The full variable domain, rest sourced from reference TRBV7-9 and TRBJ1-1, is DTGVSQNPRHKITKRGQNVTFRCDPISEHNRLYWYRQTLGQGPEFLTYFQNEAQLEKSRLLSDRFSAERPKGSFSTLEIQRTEQGDSAMYLCASTPSGRTEAFFGQGTRLTVV.

In DNA, the CDR3 is TGTGCCAGCAGTTACTGGCTGACAGGGACCCACAATGAGCAGTTCTTC. Its protein is CASSYWLTGTHNEQFF. The chain has TRBV6-5 and TRBJ2-1; 7 bases agree with TRBD1. Germline V gene lookup returns CDR1 MNHEY and CDR2 SVGAGI. The CDR3 is made up of 16 amino acids. V lost 1 base and J lost 5; bases outside the gene matches: 8.

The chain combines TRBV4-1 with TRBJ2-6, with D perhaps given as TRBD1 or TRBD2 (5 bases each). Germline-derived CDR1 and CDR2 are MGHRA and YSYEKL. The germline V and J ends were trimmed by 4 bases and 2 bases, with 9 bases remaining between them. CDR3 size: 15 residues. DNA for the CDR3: TGCGCCAGCAGCCCCCTGGGGGCTGGGGCCAACGTCCTGACTTTC. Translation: CASSPLGAGANVLTF.

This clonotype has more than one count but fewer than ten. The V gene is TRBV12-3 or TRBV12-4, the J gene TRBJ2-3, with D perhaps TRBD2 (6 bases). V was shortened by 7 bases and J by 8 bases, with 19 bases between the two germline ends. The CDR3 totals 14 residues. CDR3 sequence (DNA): TGTGCCAGCATCTCCGGGACTCCGCCCGGTACGCAGTATTTT. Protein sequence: CASISGTPPGTQYF.

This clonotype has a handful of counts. The CDR3 bases are TGTGCCACCAGCAGAGGGGACTCTGGGCCCCAGCATTTT. Its translation: CATSRGDSGPQHF. The chain combines TRBV15 with TRBJ1-5; a weak D match, TRBD1 (5 bases). Between the trimmed V and J ends, which lost 1 base and 9 bases, there was a span of 10 bases. The length of the CDR3 is 13 residues. Germline V gives CDR1 LNHNV, CDR2 YYDKDF (reference sequence).

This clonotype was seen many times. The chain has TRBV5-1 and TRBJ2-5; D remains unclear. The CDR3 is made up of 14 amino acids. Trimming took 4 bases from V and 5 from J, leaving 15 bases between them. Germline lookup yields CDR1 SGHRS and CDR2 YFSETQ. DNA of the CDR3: TGCGCCAGCAGCCCCGGACCTACATGGGAGACCCAGTACTTC. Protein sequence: CASSPGPTWETQYF.

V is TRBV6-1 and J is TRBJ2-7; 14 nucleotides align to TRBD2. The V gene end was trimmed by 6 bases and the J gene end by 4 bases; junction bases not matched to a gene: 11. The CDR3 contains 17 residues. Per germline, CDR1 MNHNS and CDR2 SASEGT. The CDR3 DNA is TGTGCCAGCAGGGGGACTAGCGGGGGACCCCAGGGGTACGAGCAGTACGTC. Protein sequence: CASRGTSGGPQGYEQYV.

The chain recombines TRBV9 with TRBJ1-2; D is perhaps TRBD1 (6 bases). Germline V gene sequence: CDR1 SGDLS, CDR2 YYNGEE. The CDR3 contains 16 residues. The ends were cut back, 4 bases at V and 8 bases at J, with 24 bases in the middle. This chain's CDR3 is CASSLRTDSSQEGYTF. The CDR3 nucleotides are TGTGCCAGCAGCTTAAGGACAGACTCTTCGCAGGAGGGCTACACCTTC.

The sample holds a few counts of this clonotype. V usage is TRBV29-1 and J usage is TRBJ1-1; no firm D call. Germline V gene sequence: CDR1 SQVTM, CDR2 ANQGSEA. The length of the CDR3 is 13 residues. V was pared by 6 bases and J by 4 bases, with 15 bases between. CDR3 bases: TGCAGCGTCCGAAGACCTCTGAGCACTGAAGCTTTCTTT. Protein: CSVRRPLSTEAFF.

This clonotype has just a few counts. CDR3 nucleotide sequence: TGCGCCAGCACACGAATGGGACAGTCCTACGAGCAGTACTTC. Its translation: CASTRMGQSYEQYF. This sequence joins TRBV5-1 and TRBJ2-7, with TRBD1 matching over 7 bases. The ends lost 6 bases at V and 1 base at J; junction bases unmatched: 7. Germline assignment: CDR1 SGHRS and CDR2 YFSETQ. The CDR3 covers 14 residues.

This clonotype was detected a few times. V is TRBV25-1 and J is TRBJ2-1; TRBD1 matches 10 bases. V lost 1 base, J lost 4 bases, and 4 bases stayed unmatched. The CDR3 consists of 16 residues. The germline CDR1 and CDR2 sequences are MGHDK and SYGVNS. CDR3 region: CASSESGTGVYNEQFF. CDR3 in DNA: TGTGCCAGCAGTGAATCCGGGACAGGGGTTTACAATGAGCAGTTCTTC.

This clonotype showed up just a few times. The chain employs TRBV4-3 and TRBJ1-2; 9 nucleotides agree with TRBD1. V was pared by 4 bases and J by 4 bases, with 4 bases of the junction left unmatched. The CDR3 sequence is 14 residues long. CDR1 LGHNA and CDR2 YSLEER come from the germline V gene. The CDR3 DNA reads TGCGCCAGCAGCCCCCGGACAGGGGTCTATGGCTACACCTTC. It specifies CASSPRTGVYGYTF.

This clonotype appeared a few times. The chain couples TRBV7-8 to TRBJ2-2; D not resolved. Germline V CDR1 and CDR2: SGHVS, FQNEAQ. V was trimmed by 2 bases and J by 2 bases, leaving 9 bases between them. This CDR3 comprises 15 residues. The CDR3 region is CASSLSRLNTGELFF. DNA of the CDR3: TGTGCCAGCAGCTTAAGCCGACTCAACACCGGGGAGCTGTTTTTT.

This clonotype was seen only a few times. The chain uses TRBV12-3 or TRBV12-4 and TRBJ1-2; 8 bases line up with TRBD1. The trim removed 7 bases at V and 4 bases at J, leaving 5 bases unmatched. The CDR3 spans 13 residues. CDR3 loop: CASKVGQGYGYTF. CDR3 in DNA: TGTGCCAGCAAAGTCGGACAGGGCTATGGCTACACCTTC.

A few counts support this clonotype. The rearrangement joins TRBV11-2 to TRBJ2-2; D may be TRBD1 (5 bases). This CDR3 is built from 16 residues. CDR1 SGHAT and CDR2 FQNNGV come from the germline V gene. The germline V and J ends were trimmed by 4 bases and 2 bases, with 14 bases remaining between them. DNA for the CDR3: TGTGCCAGCAGCTCAAACAGGAATTTAAACACCGGGGAGCTGTTTTTT. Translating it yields CASSSNRNLNTGELFF.

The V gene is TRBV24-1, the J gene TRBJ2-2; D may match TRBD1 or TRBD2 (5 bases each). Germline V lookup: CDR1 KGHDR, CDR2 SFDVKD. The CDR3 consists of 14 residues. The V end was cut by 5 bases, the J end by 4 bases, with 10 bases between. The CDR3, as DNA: TGTGCCACCAGTGGGTGGGGGACCACCGGGGAGCTGTTTTTT. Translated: CATSGWGTTGELFF.

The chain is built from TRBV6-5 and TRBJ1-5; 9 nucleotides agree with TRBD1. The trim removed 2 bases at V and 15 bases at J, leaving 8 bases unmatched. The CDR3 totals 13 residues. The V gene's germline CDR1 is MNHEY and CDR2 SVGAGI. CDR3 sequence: CASSYDTTGGLHF. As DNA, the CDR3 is TGTGCCAGCAGTTACGATACGACAGGGGGATTGCATTTT.

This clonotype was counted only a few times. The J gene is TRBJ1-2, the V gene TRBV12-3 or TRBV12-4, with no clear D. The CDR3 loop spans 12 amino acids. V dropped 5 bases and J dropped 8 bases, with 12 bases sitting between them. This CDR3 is CASSPNAGGYTF. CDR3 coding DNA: TGTGCCAGCAGTCCGAATGCGGGCGGCTACACCTTC.